This T cell receptor beta chain was sequenced in a study of regulatory T cells in long-lasting Graves disease (dated by TCRdb to about 2021). In the study overall: Newly diagnosed Graves' disease patients had taken antithyroid drugs for less than 3 months. Persistent Graves' disease patients were compared with newly diagnosed Graves' disease patients by peripheral blood TCR sequencing and RNA sequencing. The study took place in China and was registered as a clinical trial. TCR sequencing covered some 13 persistent and about 20 newly diagnosed Graves' disease patients, 33 samples in total. Study-wide findings and limitations: Patients with persistent disease shared more public clonotypes (about 2,500) than newly diagnosed patients did (approximately 970). Compared with newly diagnosed patients, persistent Graves' disease patients had lower TCR Shannon entropy and fewer highly expanded clones, which suggests clonal expansion. TRBV28, TRBJ1-2 and TRBJ2-5 were preferentially used in persistent disease, while TRBV20-1 and TRBJ2-1 were favored in newly diagnosed disease. Because the primary lesion, thyroid tissue, could not be accessed, the study looked at peripheral blood alone. Sequencing and analysis were restricted to the TCR beta chain. The small sample size was acknowledged by the authors as a limitation that may reduce accuracy.

This clonotype was counted ten times or more. Its antigen is not yet known. No much larger clone exists at a distance of one base, and base qualities are not known. V loses 3 bases, J loses 0 bases, and the germline ends lie 6 bases apart. Reading the germline V gene (reference sequence) gives CDR1 DFQATT and CDR2 SNEGSKA. From cysteine to phenylalanine, the CDR3 is 13 amino acids long. CDR3 DNA only is kept here, 39 bases in frame from base 1. The time point label, read with the paper, signifies: newly diagnosed GD, antithyroid drugs for less than 3 months. RNA was extracted from PBMCs in TRIzol for both TCR sequencing and RNA sequencing. The diagnosis of Graves' disease followed American Thyroid Association guidelines. Patients were recruited from an endocrinology department in Xi'an, China. Each patient gave around 9 milliliters of peripheral blood, collected in an EDTA anticoagulant tube. Ficoll Paque Plus density gradient separation was used to isolate PBMCs, and no further T cell sorting was performed. An Agilent 2100 Bioanalyzer and agarose gel were used to check RNA quality, while a NanoDrop 2000 measured RNA concentration.

Library preparation used multiplex PCR. The sequencer listed for this sample is Illumina HiSeq 4000. CDR3 regions were amplified by Arm-PCR with iRepertoire HTBI primers to construct TCR beta libraries. Before sequencing, the PCR products underwent gel purification. The paper's data handling went like this. Across samples, roughly 60 TRBV and over 11 TRBJ segments were identified and used for gene usage analysis of CDR3 amino acid clonotypes. Filtered high-quality paired reads were merged into contigs using COPE and FqMerger. BLAST was used to align contigs to IMGT TRBV, TRBD and TRBJ reference genes, with CDR3 defined following IMGT. Any clonotype with a frequency above 0.1% was counted as a highly expanded clone. Repertoire diversity was measured by Shannon entropy, and V-J evenness by the Gini coefficient. A clonotype was considered public if more than one individual shared it. TCRdb cleaned the public reads at Q25 with fastp, built clones with MiXCR and kept in-frame beta chains. Rows are combined by CDR3 protein, so each entry shows the most common genes and DNA. The V and J calls and clone size come from TCRdb's table, not from the authors' own analysis. This sample comprises more than 350,000 distinct CDR3 sequences, 14% to 15% of them detected only once. The ten largest clones represent around 17% of the sample.

These data also featured in a second study, about T cells in Graves' hyperthyroidism and ophthalmopathy. As the second publication notes: Stable Graves' hyperthyroidism was defined as no progression to ophthalmopathy during 18 months of follow-up. Hyperthyroidism patients were newly diagnosed, had a disease duration of under 2 months, and were aged 18 to 65 years. Patients with uncontrolled infections, other autoimmune diseases, pregnancy or lactation were excluded. Clinical symptoms, serum thyroxine and TRAb, thyroid ultrasound, and orbital computed tomography formed the basis for the diagnoses. The first round of RT-PCR for the TCR CDR3 was performed with the HTBI primer set and the Qiagen OneStep RT-PCR kit. Most expanded thyroid clonotypes (frequency above 0.001) were also detected in blood, suggesting blood repertoires may reflect thyroid immune responses. In cross-validation, a model built on a 13 V-J signature told ophthalmopathy apart from stable hyperthyroidism with 85% to 90% sensitivity and about 81% specificity, and in testing the same model reached 80%/75%. During validation, the model predicted progression to ophthalmopathy a median of approximately 6 months ahead of onset, with almost 71% sensitivity and more than 72% specificity. To identify distinguishing TCR V-J signatures, a discovery cohort of around 100 patients was used, comprising 40 to 45 with Graves' ophthalmopathy and under 60 with stable Graves' hyperthyroidism. Whether ophthalmopathy could be predicted prospectively was tested in an independent validation cohort made up of roughly 19 hyperthyroidism patients plus 17 patients who later progressed to ophthalmopathy. The 85 to 100 discovery patients were divided at random into training and test sets in a 7:3 ratio. In roughly six Graves' hyperthyroidism patients, the study also compared T-cell repertoires from thyroid tissue with T-cell repertoires from blood. Following sampling, methimazole starting at 30 mg daily was given to hyperthyroidism patients, and high-dose intravenous methylprednisolone was given to ophthalmopathy patients. Libraries were constructed in a second round of multiplex PCR, after which size selection and purification were performed. Libraries were sequenced paired-end with 100 bp reads on an Illumina HiSeq2000. Raw data were processed with SOAPnuke, discarding reads with adapters, uncalled bases, mean Phred below 15, or no exact constant-primer or identifier match. COPE v1.2.5 was used to merge the high-quality paired reads, and each unique nucleotide sequence was defined as a clonotype. MiTCR v1.1 was used to align the clonotypes against IMGT TRBV, TRBD and TRBJ reference segments. Analysis was restricted to V-J combinations with a frequency above 0.0001, which covered roughly 99% of repertoires. The TCS score was defined as F50 (clonal expansion) divided by E x V (chaos), with BLOSUM62-based TCRdist calculated between CDR3 peptides within each V-J. Welch's t-statistics and random forest reduced around 520 V-J features to 10 to 15, which were used in a naive Bayes classifier (R e1071). Sample size was not statistically predetermined, and investigators were not blinded to group allocation. TCR Vbeta CDR3 sequencing of 130 to 150 peripheral blood samples (under 45 ophthalmopathy, under 80 hyperthyroidism and approximately 17 progressor patients) is reported in the paper.

The material was peripheral blood mononuclear cells (PBMCs), obtained at new diagnosis, from a patient treated with antithyroid drugs. The V and J genes are TRBV20-1 and TRBJ1-5; no D gene call is confident. The TCR sequence derives from a young woman with Graves disease. Donor details come from another sample of the same person, matched by shared clones. The bases are TGCAGTGCTAGTGGGGTTAGCAATCAGCCCCAGCATTTT. Translation gives CSASGVSNQPQHF.